One sample yielded the 19 T cell receptor beta chains listed below, sequenced in a study of blood T cell repertoires in COVID-19. Libraries were prepared by immunoSEQ multiplex PCR; TCRdb keeps only in-frame clonotypes and omits some of them. Of tens of thousands of clones listed, 90% are singletons. The sample comprised peripheral blood. Receptors originate from a man older than 75 with acute or convalescent COVID-19.

The chain is built from TRBV2 and TRBJ2-7; TRBD1 matches at 9 bases. Germline V CDR1 and CDR2: SNHLY, FYNNEI. V was pared by 10 bases and J by 3 bases, with 4 bases of the junction left unmatched. The CDR3 contains 12 residues. CDR3 DNA sequence: TGTGCCACCCGACAGGGGGACTACGAGCAGTACTTC. This sequence encodes CATRQGDYEQYF.

CDR3 DNA sequence: TGTGCCAGCAGCTTGGGTGGCAGGGGCACAGATACGCAGTATTTT. Translation gives CASSLGGRGTDTQYF. The chain has TRBV5-6 and TRBJ2-3; a weak D match, TRBD1 (5 bases). There are 15 residues in the CDR3. V was clipped by 0 bases and J by 1 base, with 9 bases between them. Per the germline V gene, CDR1 is SGHDT and CDR2 is YYEEEE.

The chain combines TRBV10-3 with TRBJ2-7; TRBD1 aligns across 10 bases. The CDR3 has 14 residues. CDR1 and CDR2 from the germline V gene are ENHRY and SYGVKD. With V trimmed by 6 bases and J by 1 base, 3 bases remained unmatched. This CDR3 reads CAISGGQGSYEQYF. As DNA, the CDR3 is TGTGCCATCAGCGGGGGACAGGGGTCCTACGAGCAGTACTTC.

The V call is TRBV2, the J call TRBJ2-6; a possible D gene is TRBD1 (5 bases). This CDR3 has 15 amino acids. Germline V gene sequence: CDR1 SNHLY, CDR2 FYNNEI. V lost 2 bases and J 1 base, leaving 6 bases between the germline ends. The CDR3 bases are TGTGCCAGCAGTGAACGACAGTCTGGGGCCAACGTCCTGACTTTC. Protein: CASSERQSGANVLTF.

The rearrangement uses TRBV2 and TRBJ1-1, with TRBD1 matching over 10 bases. Germline V gene sequence: CDR1 SNHLY, CDR2 FYNNEI. CDR3 size: 14 residues. Unmatched junction bases numbered 6, after V lost 6 bases and J lost 5 bases. The CDR3 is CASRRDRGDTEAFF. The CDR3, as DNA: TGTGCCAGCAGGAGGGACAGGGGTGATACTGAAGCTTTCTTT.

The chain has TRBV5-1 and TRBJ2-1, with D possibly being TRBD2 (5 bases). The V end was cut by 0 bases, the J end by 3 bases, with 13 bases between. The CDR3 consists of 16 residues. Germline V gene lookup returns CDR1 SGHRS and CDR2 YFSETQ. CDR3 amino acids: CASSLVPGIDYNEQFF. The CDR3 region has the DNA TGCGCCAGCAGCTTGGTTCCGGGGATAGACTACAATGAGCAGTTCTTC.

The chain's CDR3 is CASMSDSYNSPLHF. The CDR3 DNA follows: TGTGCCAGCATGAGTGACTCCTATAATTCACCCCTCCACTTT. This chain connects TRBV27 to TRBJ1-6; D unclear. The germline CDR1 and CDR2 sequences are MNHEY and SMNVEV (reference sequence). The CDR3 loop spans 14 amino acids. Trimming took off 7 bases at V and 0 bases at J, with 7 bases between the two ends.

This clone was seen more than once but under ten times. The rearrangement joins TRBV19 to TRBJ2-2; 10 positions agree with TRBD1. Germline V gene data show CDR1 as LNHDA and CDR2 as SQIVND (reference sequence). There are 15 residues in the CDR3. Unmatched junction bases numbered 9, after V lost 9 bases and J lost 5 bases. The CDR3 spells CASRLDRGRTGELFF. The CDR3, as DNA: TGTGCCAGCAGATTAGACAGGGGGCGAACCGGGGAGCTGTTTTTT.

This clone was observed a few times. The chain employs TRBV7-2 and TRBJ2-7, with TRBD1 as a possible D gene (6 bases). V lost 5 bases to trimming and J lost 2 bases, with 16 bases between them. The germline gives CDR1 SGHTA, CDR2 FQGNSA. The length of the CDR3 is 15 residues. Here the CDR3 DNA reads TGTGCCAGCAGCCCTAGCTCAGGGGTCCCCTACGAGCAGTACTTC. It specifies CASSPSSGVPYEQYF.

The chain is built from TRBV11-2 and TRBJ1-6; D unresolved. V shed 1 base and J shed 8 bases, with 9 bases lying between them. Per the germline V gene, CDR1 is SGHAT and CDR2 is FQNNGV. This CDR3 is built from 14 residues. CDR3 residues: CASSLALGDSPLHF. The CDR3, as DNA: TGTGCCAGCAGCTTAGCCCTCGGGGATTCACCCCTCCACTTT.

CDR3 coding DNA: TGTGCCAGTAGCCAAAAGGGTGGGAGCACTGAAGCTTTCTTT. Protein: CASSQKGGSTEAFF. V usage is TRBV19 and J usage is TRBJ1-1, with D unresolved. This CDR3 is 14 amino acids long. The V gene's germline CDR1 is LNHDA and CDR2 SQIVND (reference sequence). The V end was cut by 6 bases, the J end by 4 bases, with 15 bases between.

This clone came up once. The chain has TRBV19 and TRBJ2-7; tentatively, D is TRBD2 (6 bases). The CDR3 loop spans 16 amino acids. CDR1 LNHDA and CDR2 SQIVND come from the germline V gene (reference sequence). V lost 2 bases and J 0 bases, leaving 14 bases between the germline ends. CDR3 nucleotides: TGTGCCAGTAGTATAAGGGGAGGCTCCAGCTCCTACGAGCAGTACTTC. It encodes CASSIRGGSSSYEQYF.

This chain connects TRBV27 to TRBJ2-7; 7 bases map to TRBD1. V lost 0 bases to trimming and J lost 3 bases; unmatched junction nucleotides: 2. The CDR3 runs to 14 residues. Germline values: CDR1 MNHEY, CDR2 SMNVEV (reference sequence). The CDR3 bases are TGTGCCAGCAGTTTATCTAGACAGGGCTACGAGCAGTACTTC. Amino acids: CASSLSRQGYEQYF.

The J gene is TRBJ2-6, the V gene TRBV5-1, with D possibly matching TRBD1 (6 bases). V lost 5 bases, J lost 4 bases, and 22 bases lay in between. CDR1 and CDR2 from the germline V gene are SGHRS and YFSETQ. This CDR3 spans 18 amino acids. This CDR3 is CASRDGDTLTSGANVLTF. The CDR3 DNA is TGCGCCAGCAGAGACGGGGACACACTGACGTCAGGGGCCAACGTCCTGACTTTC.

The rearrangement uses TRBV5-1 and TRBJ2-7; TRBD1 agrees at 10 bases. Germline trimming cut 0 bases from V and 5 bases from J; bases unmatched to any gene: 5. This CDR3 is 15 amino acids long. The germline CDR1 and CDR2 sequences are SGHRS and YFSETQ. The CDR3 spells CASSLEGTGVHEQYF. CDR3 sequence (DNA): TGCGCCAGCAGCTTGGAGGGGACAGGGGTCCACGAGCAGTACTTC.

This clone was observed a single time. Here the CDR3 DNA reads TGCGCCAGCAGCCCGGAGGGCAGGGCGATACTCCAAGAGACCCAGTACTTC. Its translation is CASSPEGRAILQETQYF. This rearrangement joins TRBV5-1 to TRBJ2-5; D may be TRBD2 (6 bases). Germline values: CDR1 SGHRS, CDR2 YFSETQ. This CDR3 region has 17 residues. The V and J ends lost 4 bases and 1 base respectively, with 20 bases between them.

This rearrangement joins TRBV5-1 to TRBJ1-5; no definite D call. This CDR3 has 19 amino acids. Germline values: CDR1 SGHRS, CDR2 YFSETQ. Trimming took 0 bases from V and 0 from J, leaving 19 bases between them. The CDR3 sequence is CASSLGPTISSSSNQPQHF. CDR3 bases: TGCGCCAGCAGCTTGGGACCCACTATCTCGTCGAGTAGCAATCAGCCCCAGCATTTT.

This clone was observed a handful of times. The chain is built from TRBV28 and TRBJ2-2, with D possibly TRBD2 on 5 matching bases. In germline, CDR1 is MDHEN, CDR2 SYDVKM. Trimming cost V 3 bases and J 6 bases, with 8 bases left between them. CDR3 length equals 13 residues. The CDR3 loop reads CASSFGVPGELFF. The DNA for the CDR3 is TGTGCCAGCAGTTTCGGGGTTCCCGGGGAGCTGTTTTTT.

V is TRBV28 and J is TRBJ1-6; possible D gene TRBD1, 6 bases. V was pared by 6 bases and J by 0 bases, with 12 bases between. CDR3 length equals 16 residues. The germline CDR1 and CDR2 sequences are MDHEN and SYDVKM. CDR3 in DNA: TGTGCCAGCAGAAGGGGGGGCGTCTCCTATAATTCACCCCTCCACTTT. Translation: CASRRGGVSYNSPLHF.